This record covers a single T cell receptor beta chain. The sample belongs to a study of T cell changes during pregnancy in multiple sclerosis. This CDR3 is 12 amino acids long. From germline, CDR1 is LNHDA and CDR2 SQIVND (reference sequence). V shed 10 bases and J 7 bases; nucleotides not matched to a gene: 10. Data came from immunoSEQ multiplex PCR; TCRdb stores just in-frame clones and leaves some out. Among over 70,000 clones, 80% to 95% were seen once, and the ten largest hold roughly 2.8%. J is TRBJ2-7 and V is TRBV19; 7 bases match TRBD2. The sequence was collected from a female donor in good health, enrolled as a control in a pregnancy study. The starting material was peripheral blood, obtained in the third trimester of pregnancy. The CDR3 DNA is TGTGCCACCCTGACTAGCTTTGGGGAGCAGTACTTC. Its translation is CATLTSFGEQYF.